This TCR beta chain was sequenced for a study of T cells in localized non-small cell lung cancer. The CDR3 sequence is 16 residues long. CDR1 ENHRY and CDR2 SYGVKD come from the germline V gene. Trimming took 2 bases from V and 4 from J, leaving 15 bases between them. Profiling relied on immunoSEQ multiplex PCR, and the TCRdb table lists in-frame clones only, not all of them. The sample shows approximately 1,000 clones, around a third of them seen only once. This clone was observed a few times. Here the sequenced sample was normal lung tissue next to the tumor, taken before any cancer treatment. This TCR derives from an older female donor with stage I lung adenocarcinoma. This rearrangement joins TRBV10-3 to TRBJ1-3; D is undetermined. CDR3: CAISEGSGSRGNTIYF. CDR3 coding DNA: TGTGCCATCAGTGAGGGGTCTGGAAGTCGGGGAAACACCATATATTTT.